A single sample gave rise to the 5 T cell receptor beta chains below, sequenced in a study of T cells in Graves' hyperthyroidism and ophthalmopathy. There were TCR beta CDR3 regions amplified from RNA transcripts. The TCR CDR3 was amplified in a first-round RT-PCR using the HTBI primer set. TCRdb analysed the multiplex PCR reads with MiXCR anew, one entry per CDR3 protein. The table lists hundreds of thousands of distinct CDR3 sequences, 18% of them singletons. The sequenced material came from blood. The receptor set was obtained from a woman between 50 and 59 years old with Graves' hyperthyroidism that later progressed to Graves' ophthalmopathy.

This clonotype was counted between two and nine times. The chain recombines TRBV5-4 with TRBJ1-1, with 9 bases matching TRBD1. There are 15 residues in the CDR3. Trimming took 4 bases from V and 4 from J; bases not matched to a gene: 8. Germline V gives CDR1 SGHNT, CDR2 YYREEE (reference sequence). The CDR3 protein is CASSALQGAFTEAFF. The CDR3 coding sequence is TGTGCCAGCAGCGCTTTACAGGGGGCCTTCACTGAAGCTTTCTTT.

This clonotype showed up just a few times. The V and J genes are TRBV10-2 and TRBJ2-7; the D gene is possibly TRBD1 (6 bases). The CDR3 has 13 amino acids. V lost 3 bases and J 3 bases, leaving 9 bases between the germline ends. Germline CDR1 WSHSY, CDR2 SAAADI. CDR3 protein: CASSDRQDYEQYF. The CDR3 DNA is TGCGCCAGCAGTGATAGACAGGACTACGAGCAGTACTTC.

This clonotype has more than one count but fewer than ten. The chain employs TRBV5-6 and TRBJ2-1, with D possibly being TRBD1 (6 bases). The CDR3 has 14 amino acids. Germline V lookup: CDR1 SGHDT, CDR2 YYEEEE. Deletions cut 3 bases from V and 11 bases from J, with 18 bases between. CDR3 loop: CASSSNPGQSKQFF. The CDR3 DNA follows: TGTGCCAGCAGCTCAAACCCTGGACAGTCCAAGCAGTTCTTC.

The rearrangement joins TRBV6-1 to TRBJ1-5; a possible D gene is TRBD1 (6 bases). Per germline, CDR1 MNHNS and CDR2 SASEGT. V shed 5 bases and J shed 0 bases, with 20 bases lying between them. This CDR3 spans 18 amino acids. As DNA, the CDR3 is TGTGCCAGCAGTCCCCCTGGGGGGGCAGAGTATAGCAATCAGCCCCAGCATTTT. As protein: CASSPPGGAEYSNQPQHF.

The CDR3 reads CASGLVRGQGDQPQHF. As DNA, the CDR3 is TGTGCTAGTGGTTTGGTACGCGGACAGGGTGACCAGCCCCAGCATTTT. The genes are TRBV12-5 and TRBJ1-5; 8 bases map to TRBD1. Unmatched junction bases numbered 8, after V lost 0 bases and J lost 7 bases. The CDR3 has 16 residues. CDR1 LGHNT and CDR2 FRNRAP come from the germline V gene.